One T cell receptor (beta chain) is described in this entry. Its antigen is not known. A sample-barcoded 5' primer and a J-beta primer mix were used in a second PCR of roughly 7 to 11 cycles. Using its own MiXCR run on the 5' RACE reads, TCRdb lists one record per CDR3 protein. This sample has 1.5 million or so distinct CDR3 sequences, with about 45% found just once. The sample is drawn from a study of blood T cells in healthy people across ages. Study-wide results and caveats: Per million T cells, TCR beta diversity dropped roughly linearly as age increased.

Germline V gene data show CDR1 as SEHNR and CDR2 as FQNEAQ (reference sequence). V lost 5 bases, J lost 7 bases, and 10 bases stayed unmatched. The length of the CDR3 is 15 residues. Source material: blood. The chain links TRBV7-9 to TRBJ1-4; 7 nucleotides agree with TRBD1. This sequence was found in a woman aged 18-29 years in good health. CDR3 bases: TGTGCCAGCAGCGCATACAGGGGTCGGACTGAAAAACTGTTTTTT. Residues: CASSAYRGRTEKLFF.